This TCR beta chain was recorded in a study of blood T cell repertoires in COVID-19 (dated by TCRdb to 2020 to 2022). With respect to the entire study: The collaborator samples originated in the United States, Italy and Spain and spanned the acute and convalescent phases of COVID-19. The prospective study material was composed of cDNA or gDNA derived from T cells, B-cell-depleted T cells, or PBMCs. Deeply sampled blood TCRbeta repertoires from subjects exposed to, actively infected with, or recovered from COVID-19 were included in the dataset. The repertoires were released in a freely available public database meant as a resource for research on the immune response to SARS-CoV-2. Samples came from the ongoing ImmuneRACE study (first 160 participants) plus 1,254 subjects from 6 global collaborators. Nearly every sample came with metadata listing a de-identified subject ID, COVID-19 status, age in years and sex. HLA class I and class II types, where available, came from metadata supplied by the sample provider rather than from assay-based typing.

Enrolling through a virtual design, the prospective study's participants ranged in age from roughly 18 to 90 years and lived across around 25 United States geographic areas. To assign participants to cohorts, the prospective study relied on clinical history that participants themselves reported in a screening survey and a study questionnaire. Recovered participants in ImmuneRACE Cohort 3 were defined by two consecutive negative NP/OP PCR tests, clearance by a healthcare professional, or resolution of symptoms. Each participant in the prospective study had whole blood, serum and a nasopharyngeal or oropharyngeal swab collected by mobile phlebotomists. Participants in the prospective study had the option to provide additional blood draws and questionnaires over a 2-month period. Before DNA extraction, blood samples from the prospective study were shipped at room temperature or frozen. Paper-wide results and their limitations: The quantity of clinical and demographic metadata differed by source and by participant and was supplied without curation.

As concerns this clone: Its specific antigen is unknown. There are no base qualities to consult, and no much larger clone falls within one base.

TCRbeta CDR3 regions were amplified from genomic DNA by means of the immunoSEQ Assay, a bias-controlled multiplex PCR. The published analysis was carried out like this. Within the assay, amplification of reference gene primers was used to estimate how many nucleated cells each sample contained. Sequence reads were collapsed and filtered to measure the absolute abundance of every unique TCRbeta CDR3 rearrangement. For each sample, productive Simpson clonality was calculated as the square root of Simpson's diversity index over productive rearrangements. The table was pulled from immuneACCESS by TCRdb, which kept in-frame rearrangements only. Such tables lose some clones; where checked, under half of the loss comes from unresolved V genes, and the rest has no known cause. Clone size and the V and J calls come from that table; the DNA yielded D and trimming. The sample table records about 270,000 clones; 88% of these occur just once. The ten largest make up about 3% of the sample.

V is reduced by 3 bases and J by 0 bases, leaving a spacing of 20 bases between them. According to the germline V gene (reference sequence), CDR1 reads LNHDA and CDR2 reads SQIVND. The CDR3 numbers 18 residues from cysteine through phenylalanine. Only the CDR3 DNA stays, 54 bases, in frame from base 1. This receptor was identified in a woman aged 45-65 years who had recovered from COVID-19. Material for sequencing was PBMCs or T cells enriched from blood (not recorded which). The chain joins TRBV19 to TRBJ1-1, with the D gene not confidently named. This receptor carries the CDR3 CASSIKVVRTEMNTEAFF. The bases read TGTGCCAGTAGTATTAAGGTAGTCCGTACAGAGATGAACACTGAAGCTTTCTTT.